Presented here are 26 T cell receptor beta chains from one specimen sequenced in a study of human T cells and chemical hapten exposure. One entry per CDR3 protein results from TCRdb running MiXCR on the RACE reads. The sample includes tens of thousands of distinct CDR3 sequences, 9.4% of them seen just once. Time point reported: pre-sensitization, week 0. As to treatment: therapeutic diphenylcyclopropenone sensitization with weekly scalp DPC. The sequences come from whole blood, collected in connection with sensitization to the hapten diphenylcyclopropenone (DPC). These receptors were collected from a woman between 35 and 50 years old with alopecia areata. Some clones in this sample may be carry-over from other donors' samples.

This clonotype has more than one count but fewer than ten. Relative to the germline gene, one junction end is altered; a read error may explain this. In nucleotides, the CDR3 is TGTGCCGGCAGCCAAGATGGTAACTCAGCAGATACGCAGTATTTT. Translating gives CAGSQDGNSADTQYF. This chain connects TRBV14 to TRBJ2-3; D unresolved. This CDR3 contains 15 residues. The germline V gene encodes CDR1 SGHDN and CDR2 FVKESK.

This clonotype has only a few counts. V gene TRBV28 combines with J gene TRBJ2-1, with 10 bases identical to TRBD2. V gave up 6 bases and J gave up 4 bases; unmatched junction bases: 6. This CDR3 is 15 amino acids long. Germline V gives CDR1 MDHEN, CDR2 SYDVKM. The CDR3 region is CASRGTSGAYNEQFF. The CDR3 DNA reads TGTGCCAGCAGGGGAACTAGCGGGGCATACAATGAGCAGTTCTTC.

This clonotype was recorded many times. This chain uses TRBV6-2 or TRBV6-3 with TRBJ2-1, with 8 bases lining up with TRBD2. The CDR3 is 16 amino acids. Germline V gives CDR1 MNHEY, CDR2 SVGEGT. V was pared by 8 bases and J by 0 bases, with 9 bases of the junction left unmatched. The CDR3 protein is CASLAGSNPSYNEQFF. In nucleotides, the CDR3 is TGTGCCAGCCTAGCGGGTTCAAACCCCTCCTACAATGAGCAGTTCTTC.

This clonotype was observed many times. The chain links TRBV29-1 to TRBJ1-2; 8 bases are a match to TRBD1. Germline assignment: CDR1 SQVTM and CDR2 ANQGSEA. The trim removed 0 bases at V and 0 bases at J, leaving 6 bases unmatched. This CDR3 has 16 residues. The CDR3 bases are TGCAGCGTTGAAGATCAGGGGGCGGCCGCTAACTATGGCTACACCTTC. It codes for CSVEDQGAAANYGYTF.

This clonotype has ten or more counts. V is TRBV18 and J is TRBJ2-7, with unresolved D. Germline V gene sequence: CDR1 KGHSH, CDR2 LQKENI. This CDR3 spans 12 amino acids. Trimming shortened V by 3 bases and J by 2 bases, and 5 bases separated the two germline ends. CDR3: CASSPDTYEQYF. CDR3 in DNA: TGTGCCAGCTCACCCGACACCTACGAGCAGTACTTC.

The table lists this clonotype with many counts. This chain links TRBV5-4 with TRBJ2-7; TRBD2 matches at 7 bases. Unmatched junction bases numbered 7, after V lost 4 bases and J lost 3 bases. The CDR3 spans 14 residues. Germline V gene sequence: CDR1 SGHNT, CDR2 YYREEE (reference sequence). Written as DNA, the CDR3 is TGTGCCAGCAGCCTCTCAGCGGGGAGCTACGAGCAGTACTTC. It specifies CASSLSAGSYEQYF.

This clonotype occurred a few times. The rearrangement joins TRBV27 to TRBJ1-6, with D unresolved. V was pared by 5 bases and J by 6 bases, with 8 bases between. Germline V CDR1 and CDR2: MNHEY, SMNVEV (reference sequence). The CDR3 loop spans 13 amino acids. This CDR3 reads CASSTTSNSPLHF. The CDR3 nucleotides read TGTGCCAGCAGTACAACGTCTAATTCACCCCTCCACTTT.

The chain carries TRBV29-1 and TRBJ2-5, with D uncertain. The CDR3 consists of 11 residues. CDR1 and CDR2 from the germline V gene are SQVTM and ANQGSEA. V shed 4 bases and J shed 1 base, with 4 bases lying between them. CDR3 DNA sequence: TGCAGCGTTGTGCTCCAAGAGACCCAGTACTTC. It yields the protein CSVVLQETQYF.

This clonotype was recorded many times. The CDR3 bases are TGTGCCAGCTCACTTACGTCAGACAGGGAGAATTCACCCCTCCACTTT. Protein: CASSLTSDRENSPLHF. The chain links TRBV18 to TRBJ1-6; TRBD1 aligns across 7 bases. This CDR3 region has 16 residues. Trimming at V came to 4 bases and at J to 7 bases, leaving 10 bases not matched to a gene. Germline V lookup: CDR1 KGHSH, CDR2 LQKENI.

At least ten counts were recorded for this clonotype. The junction shows a germline mismatch at one end, possibly a read error. The chain has TRBV3-1 and TRBJ2-4; D perhaps matches TRBD2 (5 bases). The CDR3 is 12 residues long. In germline, CDR1 is LGHDT, CDR2 YNNKEL (reference sequence). The CDR3 DNA reads TGTGCCAGCAGCCAAGAGGGGTTACTAGTGACGTTC. Its translation: CASSQEGLLVTF.

This clonotype was picked up many times. The chain couples TRBV5-4 to TRBJ2-5, with D possibly being TRBD1 or TRBD2 (5 bases each). The V gene's germline CDR1 is SGHNT and CDR2 YYREEE (reference sequence). V was clipped by 0 bases and J by 5 bases, with 14 bases between them. CDR3 size: 15 residues. CDR3 sequence reads: CASSLEPGTLETQYF. CDR3 coding DNA: TGTGCCAGCAGCTTGGAGCCAGGGACCCTTGAGACCCAGTACTTC.

This clonotype occurred many times. This chain joins TRBV20-1 and TRBJ1-1; the match to TRBD1 covers 8 bases. The germline CDR1 and CDR2 sequences are DFQATT and SNEGSKA (reference sequence). CDR3 length: 16 amino acids. V shed 0 bases and J 1 base; nucleotides not matched to a gene: 7. The CDR3 loop reads CSARDPQTGANTEAFF. The CDR3 coding sequence is TGCAGTGCTAGAGATCCCCAGACAGGGGCGAACACTGAAGCTTTCTTT.

This chain uses TRBV5-1 with TRBJ1-1, with D perhaps matching TRBD1 (6 bases). Germline V gene data show CDR1 as SGHRS and CDR2 as YFSETQ. Trimming took 7 bases from V and 5 from J, leaving 12 bases between them. The CDR3 is 12 amino acids. The CDR3 spells CASGQRRTEAFF. DNA of the CDR3: TGCGCCAGCGGACAGAGAAGGACTGAAGCTTTCTTT.

V gene TRBV28 combines with J gene TRBJ2-2; TRBD2 might be the D (6 bases). Germline V gives CDR1 MDHEN, CDR2 SYDVKM. V lost 5 bases and J 5 bases, leaving 15 bases between the germline ends. The CDR3 totals 15 residues. CDR3 nucleotides: TGTGCCAGCAGTCCTATTCTTGGGGGGACCGGGGAGCTGTTTTTT. It encodes CASSPILGGTGELFF.

This rearrangement joins TRBV29-1 to TRBJ2-5; the D is unclear. The CDR3 loop spans 12 amino acids. V was cut by 8 bases and J by 4 bases, with 14 bases left in between. Germline V lookup: CDR1 SQVTM, CDR2 ANQGSEA. CDR3 region: CSLRPTGETQYF. CDR3 DNA sequence: TGCAGCCTCCGTCCGACCGGAGAGACCCAGTACTTC.

The table lists this clonotype with many counts. V gene TRBV18 combines with J gene TRBJ1-2; TRBD1 is a possible D gene (5 bases). From germline, CDR1 is KGHSH and CDR2 LQKENI. V gave up 0 bases and J gave up 5 bases, with 13 bases separating them. CDR3 length equals 15 residues. The CDR3 sequence: CASSPPEGHRYGYTF. In DNA form, the CDR3 reads TGTGCCAGCTCACCACCGGAAGGACATCGGTATGGCTACACCTTC. Filled out from reference TRBV18 and TRBJ1-2, the complete variable domain reads NAGVMQNPRHLVRRRGQEARLRCSPMKGHSHVYWYRQLPEEGLKFMVYLQKENIIDESGMPKERFSAEFPKEGPSILRIQQVVRGDSAAYFCASSPPEGHRYGYTFGSGTRLTVV.

The chain employs TRBV28 and TRBJ2-1, with no clear D. Germline values: CDR1 MDHEN, CDR2 SYDVKM. Trimming shortened V by 3 bases and J by 0 bases, and 12 bases separated the two germline ends. The CDR3 is 16 residues long. The CDR3 region has the DNA TGTGCCAGCAGTTTTAGGGTCACGACCTCCTACAATGAGCAGTTCTTC. This codes for CASSFRVTTSYNEQFF. The full variable domain, completed using reference TRBV28 and TRBJ2-1, is DVKVTQSSRYLVKRTGEKVFLECVQDMDHENMFWYRQDPGLGLRLIYFSYDVKMKEKGDIPEGYSVSREKKERFSLILESASTNQTSMYLCASSFRVTTSYNEQFFGPGTRLTVL.

This clonotype was observed many times. This rearrangement joins TRBV7-3 to TRBJ1-1, with D maybe TRBD1 (5 bases). V was shortened by 5 bases and J by 0 bases, with 13 bases between the two germline ends. Germline assignment: CDR1 SGHTA and CDR2 FQGTGA. The CDR3 runs to 15 residues. The CDR3 region has the DNA TGTGCCAGCAGCCGTGGGGGACTCATGAACACTGAAGCTTTCTTT. Its translation is CASSRGGLMNTEAFF.

This chain joins TRBV6-5 and TRBJ2-7; D possibly corresponds to TRBD2 (7 bases). CDR3 length equals 13 residues. The V end lost 8 bases, the J end lost 6 bases, and 17 bases lay between the germline ends. Germline lookup yields CDR1 MNHEY and CDR2 SVGAGI. DNA of the CDR3: TGTGCCAGCGCCATTATAGGGGGGGGCGAGCAGTACTTC. Translation: CASAIIGGGEQYF.

This clonotype was recorded many times. The chain joins TRBV6-4 to TRBJ1-1; 9 bases fit TRBD1. This CDR3 has 21 residues. V dropped 3 bases and J dropped 0; count of bases not matched to a gene: 20. Germline assignment: CDR1 MRHNA and CDR2 SNTAGT. Here the CDR3 DNA reads TGTGCCAGCAGTGAGGGGAAAACAGGGGGCGAAATTAATATCCTGAACACTGAAGCTTTCTTT. Translating it yields CASSEGKTGGEINILNTEAFF.

The V call is TRBV19, the J call TRBJ2-3; D is uncertain. CDR1 is LNHDA and CDR2 is SQIVND in the germline V gene (reference sequence). The CDR3 runs 12 residues. Trimming removed 2 bases from V and 8 bases from J, with 8 bases in between. CDR3 bases: TGTGCCAGTAGTATACGAGGCGCTACGCAGTATTTT. Translating it yields CASSIRGATQYF.

The chain employs TRBV9 and TRBJ2-1, with TRBD2 matching 8 bases. Trimming at V came to 0 bases and at J to 3 bases, leaving 2 bases not matched to a gene. Germline values: CDR1 SGDLS, CDR2 YYNGEE. CDR3 length: 15 amino acids. CDR3 coding DNA: TGTGCCAGCAGCGTAGTTAGCGGGGTCTACAATGAGCAGTTCTTC. Translating it yields CASSVVSGVYNEQFF.

This clonotype was seen a handful of times. The rearrangement uses TRBV2 and TRBJ2-1; D may be TRBD1 or TRBD2 (6 bases each). V gave up 6 bases and J gave up 6 bases, with 12 bases separating them. From germline, CDR1 is SNHLY and CDR2 FYNNEI. This CDR3 is 13 amino acids long. CDR3 bases: TGTGCCAGCAGGGGGGGCGACACCAATGAGCAGTTCTTC. This codes for CASRGGDTNEQFF.

This clonotype was observed at least ten times. The junction departs from germline at one end; a sequencing error may be responsible. Here the CDR3 reads CASSLGRTWDF. CDR3 nucleotide sequence: TGCGCCAGCAGCTTGGGTCGAACTTGGGACTTC. The V and J genes are TRBV5-1 and TRBJ2-7; D remains unclear. Germline CDR1 SGHRS, CDR2 YFSETQ. CDR3 size: 11 residues.

This clonotype was found many times. The chain carries TRBV28 and TRBJ2-1; D remains unclear. The ends were cut back, 3 bases at V and 12 bases at J, with 12 bases in the middle. This CDR3 is built from 12 residues. Germline lookup yields CDR1 MDHEN and CDR2 SYDVKM. CDR3 DNA: TGTGCCAGCAGTTTGGTCCCCACGGGGCAGTTCTTC. Its protein is CASSLVPTGQFF.

The sample holds many counts of this clonotype. The chain has TRBV7-2 and TRBJ2-7; D is ambiguous. The germline gives CDR1 SGHTA, CDR2 FQGNSA. V was cut by 1 base and J by 7 bases, with 11 bases left in between. This CDR3 has 13 residues. This CDR3 reads CASSLGQMREQYF. CDR3 DNA sequence: TGTGCCAGCAGCTTAGGGCAAATGCGGGAGCAGTACTTC.